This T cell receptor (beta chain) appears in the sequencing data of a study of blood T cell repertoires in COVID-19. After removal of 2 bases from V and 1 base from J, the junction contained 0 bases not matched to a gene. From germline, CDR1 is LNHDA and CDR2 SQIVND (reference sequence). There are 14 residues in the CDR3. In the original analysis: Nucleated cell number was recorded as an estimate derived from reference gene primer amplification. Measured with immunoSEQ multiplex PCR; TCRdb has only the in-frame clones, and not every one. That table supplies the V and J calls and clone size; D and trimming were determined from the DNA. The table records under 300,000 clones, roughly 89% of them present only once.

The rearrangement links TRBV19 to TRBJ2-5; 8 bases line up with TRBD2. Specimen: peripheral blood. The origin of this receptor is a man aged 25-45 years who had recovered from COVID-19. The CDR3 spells CASSISGGQETQYF. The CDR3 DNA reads TGTGCCAGTAGTATAAGCGGGGGCCAAGAGACCCAGTACTTC.